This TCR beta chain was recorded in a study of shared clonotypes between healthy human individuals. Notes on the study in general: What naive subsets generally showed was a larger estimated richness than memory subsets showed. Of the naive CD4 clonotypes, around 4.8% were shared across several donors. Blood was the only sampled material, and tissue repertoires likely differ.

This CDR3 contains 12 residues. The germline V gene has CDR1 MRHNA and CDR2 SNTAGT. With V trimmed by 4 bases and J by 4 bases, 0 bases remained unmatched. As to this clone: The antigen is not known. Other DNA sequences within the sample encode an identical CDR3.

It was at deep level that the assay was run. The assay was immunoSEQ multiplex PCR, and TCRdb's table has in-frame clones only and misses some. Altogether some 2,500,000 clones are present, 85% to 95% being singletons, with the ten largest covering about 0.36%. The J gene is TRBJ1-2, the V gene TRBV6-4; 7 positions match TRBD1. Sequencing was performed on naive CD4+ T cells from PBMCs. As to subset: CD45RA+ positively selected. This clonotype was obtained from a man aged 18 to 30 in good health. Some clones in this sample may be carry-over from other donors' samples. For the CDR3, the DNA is TGTGCCAGCAGTGGGACAGGCTATGGCTACACCTTC. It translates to CASSGTGYGYTF.